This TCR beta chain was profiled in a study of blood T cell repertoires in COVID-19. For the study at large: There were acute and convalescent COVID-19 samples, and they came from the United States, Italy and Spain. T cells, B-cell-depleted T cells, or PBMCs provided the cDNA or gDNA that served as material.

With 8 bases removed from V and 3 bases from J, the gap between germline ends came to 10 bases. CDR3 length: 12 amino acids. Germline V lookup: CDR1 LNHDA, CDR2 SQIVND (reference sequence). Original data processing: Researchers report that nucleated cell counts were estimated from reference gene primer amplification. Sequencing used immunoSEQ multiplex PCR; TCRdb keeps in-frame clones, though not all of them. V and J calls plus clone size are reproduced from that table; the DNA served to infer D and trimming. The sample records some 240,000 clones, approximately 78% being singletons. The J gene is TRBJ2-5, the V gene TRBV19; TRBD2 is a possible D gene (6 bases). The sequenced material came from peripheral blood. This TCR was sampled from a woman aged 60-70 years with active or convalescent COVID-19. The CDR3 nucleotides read TGTGCCAGTTCTGGAGGGGAAGAGACCCAGTACTTC. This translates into CASSGGEETQYF.